Sequencing of this T cell receptor beta chain was carried out in a study of shared clonotypes between healthy human individuals. Study as a whole: A couple of women and a few men aged 18 to 49 made up the donors.

Unsorted PBMC DNA was sequenced on ten immunoSEQ deep assay plates. Method: immunoSEQ multiplex PCR; TCRdb's copy keeps in-frame clones and lacks some. Among 450,000 to 500,000 clones listed, 79% were seen once. The donors, healthy adults who were HIV-negative, had experienced no recent acute infections or vaccinations. Researchers drew on about 90 million PBMCs for genomic DNA from unsorted samples. The germline V gene has CDR1 GTSNPN and CDR2 SVGIG (reference sequence). CDR3 length: 13 residues. The germline V and J ends were trimmed by 5 bases and 9 bases, with 20 bases remaining between them. The sample consisted of PBMCs. The rearrangement links TRBV30 to TRBJ2-7; perhaps TRBD2 as D (5 bases). This TCR derives from a woman aged 40 to 50 in good health. Some clones in this sample may be carry-over from other donors' samples. The CDR3 region has the DNA TGTGCCTGGGCCCACGGGAACCTCGTCGGGCAGTACTTC. This sequence encodes CAWAHGNLVGQYF.